This is a list of T cell receptor beta chains from one sample in a study of neoadjuvant anti-PD-1 for oral cavity cancer. Libraries were prepared by immunoSEQ multiplex PCR; TCRdb keeps only in-frame clonotypes and omits some of them. In the table there are 12,000 or so clones, 60% to 80% of which are singletons. This material consisted of PBMCs, taken after nivolumab (anti-PD-1) treatment. Source of these receptors: a person aged 35 to 85 with oral cavity squamous cell carcinoma. Each CDR3 is given with its conserved first and last residue. A D gene is named only where the DNA matches it firmly. Not all rows give a size; the values are once, few, many and, for expanded clones, a class.

v_gene	d_gene	j_gene	abundance	CDR3nt	CDR3aa
TRBV9	TRBD2	TRBJ2-1	-	TGTGCCAGCAGCGCGGGGGACTACCCCAATGAGCAGTTCTTC	CASSAGDYPNEQFF
TRBV20-1	-	TRBJ2-1	-	TGCAGTGCTAGGACTAGCAATGAGCAGTTCTTC	CSARTSNEQFF
TRBV2	-	TRBJ1-2	-	TGTGCCAGCAGTACGAACCAGAACTATGGCTACACCTTC	CASSTNQNYGYTF
TRBV6-1	TRBD1	TRBJ2-7	once	TGTGCCAGCAGTCGGGGACAGATTTACCCCTACGAGCAGTACTTC	CASSRGQIYPYEQYF
TRBV7-9	TRBD2	TRBJ2-5	-	TGTGCCAGCAGCTCCGCAGCGGGAGGGCCGGGGGAGACCCAGTACTTC	CASSSAAGGPGETQYF
TRBV29-1	TRBD1	TRBJ2-6	-	TGCAGCGTTGGAGGACCAGGGGGCGGTGGGGCCAACGTCCTGACTTTC	CSVGGPGGGGANVLTF
TRBV7-8	-	TRBJ1-2	-	TGTGCCAGCAGCTTAGGTCAGGGCTATGGCTACACCTTC	CASSLGQGYGYTF
TRBV5-6	-	TRBJ1-1	-	TGTGCCAGCAGCTTGTTTAGTTCCACTGAAGCTTTCTTT	CASSLFSSTEAFF
TRBV6-1	-	TRBJ1-3	-	TGTGCCAGCAGTGACTCTGGAAACACCATATATTTT	CASSDSGNTIYF
TRBV7-9	TRBD1	TRBJ1-2	-	TGTGCCAGCAGCTTAAGACAGGGGTACGACTATGGCTACACCTTC	CASSLRQGYDYGYTF
TRBV2	TRBD2	TRBJ2-1	-	TGTGCCAGCGGGGGGTCGGGACTAGCGGCGAGTCATGAGCAGTTCTTC	CASGGSGLAASHEQFF
TRBV4-2	TRBD1	TRBJ2-7	-	TGTGCCAGCAGCCAAGGGACAGGGATCATAGACGAGCAGTACTTC	CASSQGTGIIDEQYF
TRBV6-5	TRBD2	TRBJ2-1	once	TGTGCCAGCAACCGCGGGGGGGCGGATGAGCAGTTCTTC	CASNRGGADEQFF
TRBV29-1	TRBD1	TRBJ2-7	-	TGCAGCGCCTGGGGTCAGACAGGGCGCCCATATCACGAGCAGTACTTC	CSAWGQTGRPYHEQYF
TRBV2	-	TRBJ2-2	-	TGTGCCAGCACTCGGCAGGGGACCACCGGGGAGCTGTTTTTT	CASTRQGTTGELFF
TRBV5-1	-	TRBJ2-5	-	TGCGCCAGCAGCCCGAACCCGGGGGATGAGACCCAGTACTTC	CASSPNPGDETQYF
TRBV4-1	-	TRBJ1-3	-	TGCGCCAGCAGCCAACCCCTACAGGGCAGCGCTGGAAACACCATATATTTT	CASSQPLQGSAGNTIYF
TRBV5-1	TRBD2	TRBJ2-7	once	TGCGCCAGCAGCCCCGGGGGGTCTCTACCCTACGAGCAGTACTTC	CASSPGGSLPYEQYF
TRBV27	TRBD2	TRBJ2-3	few	TGTGCCAGCAGCTTGGGGAGGGGCACAGATACGCAGTATTTT	CASSLGRGTDTQYF
TRBV19	-	TRBJ1-2	-	TGTGCCAGTAGTATCAGTCCGACTATGGGCTATGGCTACACCTTC	CASSISPTMGYGYTF
TRBV10-3	TRBD1	TRBJ2-5	-	TGTGCCATCAGTGCCGACGGGACAGTTCAAGAGACCCAGTACTTC	CAISADGTVQETQYF
TRBV4-2	-	TRBJ1-6	-	TGTGCCAGCAGCCACAACTTTCCTCCAGGGAGGTATTCACCCCTCCACTTT	CASSHNFPPGRYSPLHF
TRBV6-5	-	TRBJ2-3	-	TGTGCCAGCAGTTACACCTACCGGGACACAACGCAGTATTTT	CASSYTYRDTTQYF
TRBV19	TRBD1	TRBJ2-2	few	TGTGCCAGTAAGCGGACAGGGCCCGGGGAGCTGTTTTTT	CASKRTGPGELFF
TRBV10-3	-	TRBJ1-2	once	TGTGCCATCAGACCCGACAGGTCGGGCTACACCTTC	CAIRPDRSGYTF
TRBV7-3	-	TRBJ2-3	-	TGTGCCAGCAGCCGCAACAGGGCAGGGGAAGATACGCAGTATTTT	CASSRNRAGEDTQYF
TRBV19	-	TRBJ2-7	-	TGTGCCAGTAGTATGGGGCAGGGGTGGGAGCAGTACTTC	CASSMGQGWEQYF
TRBV6-5	-	TRBJ2-7	-	TGTGCCAGCAGTTACGGGGTTAGCTCCTACGAGCAGTACTTC	CASSYGVSSYEQYF
TRBV7-8	-	TRBJ1-1	-	TGTGCCAGCAGCTACTCCTTGAACACTGAAGCTTTCTTT	CASSYSLNTEAFF
TRBV15	-	TRBJ1-1	-	TGTGCCACCAGCAGAGATCAGTGGGGGTTGAACACTGAAGCTTTCTTT	CATSRDQWGLNTEAFF
TRBV4-1	-	TRBJ1-1	-	TGCGCCAGCAGCCCTACGGCAGGGGTAGGGTTTGGCACTGAAGCTTTCTTT	CASSPTAGVGFGTEAFF
TRBV19	TRBD2	TRBJ2-2	-	TGTGCCAGTAGGGGGGGAGGGCTAGCGGTAAACACCGGGGAGCTGTTTTTT	CASRGGGLAVNTGELFF
TRBV20-1	-	TRBJ2-7	-	TGCAGTGGCCGCTTGGGCTACGAGCAGTACTTC	CSGRLGYEQYF
TRBV6-4	TRBD2	TRBJ2-3	-	TGTGCCAGCAGTGAAACTAGCGGGGTCACAGATACGCAGTATTTT	CASSETSGVTDTQYF
TRBV5-1	-	TRBJ2-3	-	TGCGCCAGCAGCTTGTACGGTTCAGATACGCAGTATTTT	CASSLYGSDTQYF
TRBV5-8	-	TRBJ1-5	few	TGTGCCAGCACCAGCGGGCTTCTACTAAGGGTGAATCAGCCCCAGCATTTT	CASTSGLLLRVNQPQHF
TRBV5-1	TRBD1	TRBJ1-1	-	TGCGCCAGCAGCTTGGGCCGACAGGGTGGTGAAGCTTTCTTT	CASSLGRQGGEAFF
TRBV9	-	TRBJ1-2	-	TGTGCCAGCAGCGTAGGAGGGATAAGGGAGGGGGGCTACACCTTC	CASSVGGIREGGYTF
TRBV29-1	-	TRBJ1-1	-	TGCAGCGTTTCGGTTGGTGGAGACACTGAAGCTTTCTTT	CSVSVGGDTEAFF
TRBV19	TRBD1	TRBJ1-4	-	TGTGCCAGTAGTGTTCACCGGGACAGACCTACCCAGACACTGTTTTTT	CASSVHRDRPTQTLFF